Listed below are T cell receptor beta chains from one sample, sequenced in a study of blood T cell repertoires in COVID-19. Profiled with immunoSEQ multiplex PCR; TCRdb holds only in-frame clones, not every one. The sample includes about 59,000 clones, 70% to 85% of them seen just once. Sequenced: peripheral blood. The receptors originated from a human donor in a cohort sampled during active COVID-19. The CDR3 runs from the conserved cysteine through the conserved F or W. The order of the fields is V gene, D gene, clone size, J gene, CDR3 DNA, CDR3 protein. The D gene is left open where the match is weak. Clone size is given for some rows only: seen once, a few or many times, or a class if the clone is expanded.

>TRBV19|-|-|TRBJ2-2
TGTGCCAGTAGTACGGCAGGGTCGAACACCGGGGAGCTGTTTTTT
CASSTAGSNTGELFF
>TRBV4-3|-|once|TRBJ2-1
TGCGCCAGCAGCCAACAGGGTTCCTACAATGAGCAGTTCTTC
CASSQQGSYNEQFF
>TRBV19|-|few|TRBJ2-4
TGTGCCAGTAGTAGTCGACAAGCTAAAAACATTCAGTACTTC
CASSSRQAKNIQYF
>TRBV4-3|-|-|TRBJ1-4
TGCGCCAGCAGCCCGGGGGACCGGGCTAATGAAAAACTGTTTTTT
CASSPGDRANEKLFF
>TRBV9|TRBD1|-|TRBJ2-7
TGTGCCAGCAGCGGCGGGACAGGCCCGACTTACGAGCAGTACTTC
CASSGGTGPTYEQYF
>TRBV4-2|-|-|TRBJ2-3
TGTGCCAGCAGCCCAAACACCTATAGCCGGTCCGCAGATACGCAGTATTTT
CASSPNTYSRSADTQYF
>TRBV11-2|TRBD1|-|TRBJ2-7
TGTGCCAGCAGCCCCGGACAGGGGGCAGTGCAGTACTTC
CASSPGQGAVQYF
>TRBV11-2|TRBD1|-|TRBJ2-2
TGTGCCAGCACCCGGACAGGCAGCACCGGGGAGCTGTTTTTT
CASTRTGSTGELFF
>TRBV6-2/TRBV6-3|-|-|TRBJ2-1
TGTGCCAGCAGTTACTCGAGAGGGTTTAGTAATGAGCAGTTCTTC
CASSYSRGFSNEQFF
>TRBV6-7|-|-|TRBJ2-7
TGTGCCAGCTGCCCTCCCAGGGACTACGAGCAGTACTTC
CASCPPRDYEQYF
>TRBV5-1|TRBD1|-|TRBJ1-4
TGCGCCAGCAGCTTGGGACAGGGGGCAATGCACGAAAAACTGTTTTTT
CASSLGQGAMHEKLFF
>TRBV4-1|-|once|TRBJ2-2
TGCGCCAGCAGCCAAGTTCTCGTTCTAGCCCCCGGGGAGCTGTTTTTT
CASSQVLVLAPGELFF
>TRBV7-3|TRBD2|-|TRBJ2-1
TGTGCCAGCAGCTTCGTACCCGGGACTAGCGGCAATGAGCAGTTCTTC
CASSFVPGTSGNEQFF
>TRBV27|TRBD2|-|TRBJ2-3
TGTGCCAGCAGTTTATCAAGCGGGAGACCCACAGATACGCAGTATTTT
CASSLSSGRPTDTQYF
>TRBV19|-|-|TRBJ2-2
TGTGCCAGTAGAGGGATAGCAGGGGCCGGGGAGCTGTTTTTT
CASRGIAGAGELFF
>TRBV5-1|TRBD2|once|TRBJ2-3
TGCGCCAGCAAGGTAGCGGGGCTACCCACAGATACGCAGTATTTT
CASKVAGLPTDTQYF
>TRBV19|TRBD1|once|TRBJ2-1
TGTGCCAGTAGTATGGGGGACAGTTACAATGAGCAGTTCTTC
CASSMGDSYNEQFF
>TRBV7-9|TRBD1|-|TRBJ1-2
TGTGCCAGCACCGCGGACAGGGCCTGGGGCTACACCTTC
CASTADRAWGYTF
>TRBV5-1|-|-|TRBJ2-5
TGCGCCAGCTTTAGCGATCCACGCCCCGAAGAGACCCAGTACTTC
CASFSDPRPEETQYF
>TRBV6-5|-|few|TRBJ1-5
TGTGCCAGCAGTTACTCAGCCAACCCGAGGGAGCCCCAGCATTTT
CASSYSANPREPQHF
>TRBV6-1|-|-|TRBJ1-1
TGTGCCAGCAGTGAACTCTCGGGGACTAACACTGAAGCTTTCTTT
CASSELSGTNTEAFF
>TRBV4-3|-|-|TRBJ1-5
TGCGCCAGCAGCCAATATCTGGGGGGGAGTCAGCCCCAGCATTTT
CASSQYLGGSQPQHF
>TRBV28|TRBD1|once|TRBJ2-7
TGTGCCAGCAGCCTTTATAACAGGGGGCACGACGAGCAGTACTTC
CASSLYNRGHDEQYF
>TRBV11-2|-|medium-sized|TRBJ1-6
TGTGCCAGCAGCCCCCGGGAAATTAATTCACCCCTCCACTTT
CASSPREINSPLHF
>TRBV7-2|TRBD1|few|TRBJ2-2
TGTGCCAGCAGCTCGGGACAGACTTTTTCCGGGGAGCTGTTTTTT
CASSSGQTFSGELFF
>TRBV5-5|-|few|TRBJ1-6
TGTGCCAGCAGCCAACCAAATACCGGGAGCTCCTATAATTCACCCCTCCACTTT
CASSQPNTGSSYNSPLHF
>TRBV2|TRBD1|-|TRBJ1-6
TGTGCCAGCAGTACTAAACGTGCAGGGGGCAATTTAATTGATTCACCCCTCCACTTT
CASSTKRAGGNLIDSPLHF
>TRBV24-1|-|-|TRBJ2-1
TGTGCCACCAGTGACGTGGGAGCAGCCGACAATGAGCAGTTCTTC
CATSDVGAADNEQFF
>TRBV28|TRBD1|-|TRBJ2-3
TGTGCCAGCAGTCCCTACAGGGGGTCGAAGTTAAGCACAGATACGCAGTATTTT
CASSPYRGSKLSTDTQYF
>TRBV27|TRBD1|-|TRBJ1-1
TGTGCCAGCAGACAACAGGGGGTCACTGAAGCTTTCTTT
CASRQQGVTEAFF
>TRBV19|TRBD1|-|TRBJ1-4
TGTGCCAGTAGTTCCTCGACAGGGCCGAATGAAAAACTGTTTTTT
CASSSSTGPNEKLFF
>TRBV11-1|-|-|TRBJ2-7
TGTGCCAGCAGCCCCCGCGGCTCCTACGAGCAGTACTTC
CASSPRGSYEQYF
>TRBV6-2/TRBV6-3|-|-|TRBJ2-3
TGTGCCAGCAGTCCGGGAGCCGGGGAGGATACGCAGTATTTT
CASSPGAGEDTQYF
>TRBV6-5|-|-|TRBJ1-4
TGTGCCAGCGCTAACGGGTGGGGCGATGAAAAACTGTTTTTT
CASANGWGDEKLFF
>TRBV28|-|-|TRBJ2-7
TGTGCCAGCAGTTTACGACACGTTCTCTCCGAGCAGTACTTC
CASSLRHVLSEQYF
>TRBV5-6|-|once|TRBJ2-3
TGTGCCAGCAGCTTGGGTTCGGGTGTTACGCAGTATTTT
CASSLGSGVTQYF
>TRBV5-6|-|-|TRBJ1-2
TGTGCCAGCAGCTTGAGCCCTAACTATGGCTACACCTTC
CASSLSPNYGYTF
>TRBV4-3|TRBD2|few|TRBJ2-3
TGCGCCAGCAGCCCTTACCGGGGGGGGGAAAAGGCGACAGATACGCAGTATTTT
CASSPYRGGEKATDTQYF
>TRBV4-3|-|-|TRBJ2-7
TGCGCCAGCAGCCAAGAATTGGCTGGGGCCGTTACCCCCTACGAGCAGTACTTC
CASSQELAGAVTPYEQYF
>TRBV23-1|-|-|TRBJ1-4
TGCGCCAGCAGTCAATGGGACTCTGGGGAGGGGTTAGAAGGAAGACTGTTTTTT
CASSQWDSGEGLEGRLFF
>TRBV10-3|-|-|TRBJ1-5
TGTGCCATCAGTGAAATGGGGGGGGGCAATCAGCCCCAGCATTTT
CAISEMGGGNQPQHF
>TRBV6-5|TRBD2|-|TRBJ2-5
TGTGCCAGCAGTCCCGGACTAGCGCCACAAGAGACCCAGTACTTC
CASSPGLAPQETQYF
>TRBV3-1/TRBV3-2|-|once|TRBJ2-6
TGTGCCAGCAGCCAAGTCCCCGGGAGAGCTACTGGGGCCAACGTCCTGACTTTC
CASSQVPGRATGANVLTF
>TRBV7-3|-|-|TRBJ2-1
TGTGCCAGCAGCTTAACTGAGGACAATGAGCAGTTCTTC
CASSLTEDNEQFF
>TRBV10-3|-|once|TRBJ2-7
TGTGCCATCACGGAAGGGGGTTCCTACGAGCAGTACTTC
CAITEGGSYEQYF
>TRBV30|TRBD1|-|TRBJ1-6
TGTGCCTGGAGTACAAGGATCTACGACAGGGACTATAATTCACCCCTCCACTTT
CAWSTRIYDRDYNSPLHF
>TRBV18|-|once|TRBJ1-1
TGTGCCAGCTCAGACCAGGGGAGAGGGCAGAACACTGAAGCTTTCTTT
CASSDQGRGQNTEAFF
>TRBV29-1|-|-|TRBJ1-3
TGCAGCGCCCAAGACCAGAGCAGGGTTTGTTATTGGAGCTCTGGAAACACCATATATTTT
CSAQDQSRVCYWSSGNTIYF
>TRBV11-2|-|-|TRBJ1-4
TGTGCCAGCAGCTTGACAGGAAAACTGTTTTTT
CASSLTGKLFF
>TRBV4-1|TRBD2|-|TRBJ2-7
TGCGCCAGCAGCCAGGCCCGGACTAGCGCCTCTTACGAGCAGTACTTC
CASSQARTSASYEQYF
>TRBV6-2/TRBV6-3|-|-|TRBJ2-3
TGTGCCAGCAGCCTCCGGTGGACTTACCAACCCGATACGCAGTATTTT
CASSLRWTYQPDTQYF
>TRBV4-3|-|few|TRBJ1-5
TGCGCCAGCAGCCAGGTGACAGGTACCAATCAGCCCCAGCATTTT
CASSQVTGTNQPQHF
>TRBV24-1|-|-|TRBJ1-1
TGTGCCACCAGTGATTATACGGAGGAAGCTTTCTTT
CATSDYTEEAFF
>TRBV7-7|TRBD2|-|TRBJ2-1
TGTGCTAGCAGCTACAGACTAGCGGGAGATCATGAGCAGTTCTTC
CASSYRLAGDHEQFF
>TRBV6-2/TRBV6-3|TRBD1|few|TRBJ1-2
TGTGCCAGCAGTGGGACAGACAACTATGGCTACACCTTC
CASSGTDNYGYTF
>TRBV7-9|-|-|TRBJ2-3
TGTGCCAGCAGAGAGGACAGTCCGAGCGTGGATACGCAGTATTTT
CASREDSPSVDTQYF
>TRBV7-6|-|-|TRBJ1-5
TGTGCCAGCAGCTTAGCGCTAGGGGTTTCCCAGCATTTT
CASSLALGVSQHF
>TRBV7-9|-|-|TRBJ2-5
TGTGCCAGCAGCTTAGGCCCGCAGGGGAACCAAGAGACCCAGTACTTC
CASSLGPQGNQETQYF
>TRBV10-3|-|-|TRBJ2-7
TGTGCCATCCATGACTTAGTAATAAGCGAGCAGTACTTC
CAIHDLVISEQYF